This passage covers 13 T cell receptor beta chains from one sample sequenced in a study of a mutant IDH1 vaccine in newly diagnosed glioma. As to time point: week 35, safety follow-up. Vaccine doses each comprised 300 ug of mutant IDH1 20-mer peptide, with topical imiquimod. These receptors have no identified antigens. Clones were sequenced by immunoSEQ multiplex PCR, and TCRdb holds only the in-frame ones, with some missing. The sample records tens of thousands of clones, 86% being singletons. The source was PBMCs, collected from a glioma patient whose treatment included an IDH1 peptide vaccine. Source of these receptors: a man between 35 and 55 years old with glioma.

This chain joins TRBV6-5 and TRBJ1-3, with TRBD1 identical over 7 bases. The germline CDR1 and CDR2 sequences are MNHEY and SVGAGI. J gave up 5 bases and V 1 base, and 8 bases lay outside the gene matches. The CDR3 totals 16 residues. The CDR3 sequence is CASSYYSGTARNTIYF. The CDR3 nucleotides are TGTGCCAGCAGTTACTACTCCGGGACAGCGAGAAACACCATATATTTT.

V gene TRBV9 combines with J gene TRBJ1-2; 7 positions match TRBD1. The CDR3 loop spans 16 amino acids. The V and J ends lost 4 bases and 2 bases, in that order; junction bases with no gene match: 11. Germline V gives CDR1 SGDLS, CDR2 YYNGEE. As DNA, the CDR3 is TGTGCCAGCAGCCCCCGAGGGGACAGCCAAAACTATGGCTACACCTTC. Protein product: CASSPRGDSQNYGYTF.

The CDR3 here is CASSRTGSTEQYF. CDR3 sequence (DNA): TGTGCCAGTAGTAGGACAGGGTCCACCGAGCAGTACTTC. The chain combines TRBV19 with TRBJ2-7, with 8 nucleotides matching TRBD1. V gave up 4 bases and J gave up 6 bases; unmatched junction bases: 5. The CDR3 covers 13 residues. Germline V gene data show CDR1 as LNHDA and CDR2 as SQIVND (reference sequence).

V gene TRBV29-1 combines with J gene TRBJ1-2; D not resolved. The CDR3 is 15 amino acids. V was cut by 4 bases and J by 6 bases, with 21 bases left in between. Germline V gene lookup returns CDR1 SQVTM and CDR2 ANQGSEA. This CDR3 is CSVVEGSLRAHGYTF. Written as DNA, the CDR3 is TGCAGCGTTGTGGAGGGAAGTCTCCGAGCCCATGGCTACACCTTC.

This clone was counted between two and nine times. One end of the junction does not line up with germline, which may come from a read error. The chain carries TRBV5-8 and TRBJ2-7; D gene unclear. The length of the CDR3 is 13 residues. Looked up from germline, CDR1 is SGHTS and CDR2 is YDEGEE. The CDR3 DNA reads TGTGCCAGCATCTTGGACCCTACCTACGAGCAGTACTTC. Its protein product is CASILDPTYEQYF. Full variable domain (outside the CDR3, taken from reference TRBV5-8 and TRBJ2-7): EAGVTQSPTHLIKTRGQQATLRCSPISGHTSVYWYQQALGLGLQFLLWYDEGEERNRGNFPPRFSGRQFPNYSSELNVNALELEDSALYLCASILDPTYEQYFGPGTRLTVT.

The chain carries TRBV5-1 and TRBJ2-7, with 10 positions matching TRBD1. Per germline, CDR1 SGHRS and CDR2 YFSETQ. The CDR3 contains 14 residues. V trimming: 3 bases; J trimming: 5 bases; junction bases outside the gene matches: 5. In DNA, the CDR3 is TGCGCCAGCAGCTCGGGACAGGGGTGGGACGAGCAGTACTTC. It specifies CASSSGQGWDEQYF.

CDR3 sequence (DNA): TGTGCCAGCAGGAATCGGGGGGAGGGTTGGGGACCCTACGAGCAGTACTTC. This gives the protein CASRNRGEGWGPYEQYF. The chain uses TRBV7-2 and TRBJ2-7; 7 nucleotides align to TRBD2. J gave up 2 bases and V 6 bases, and 16 bases lay outside the gene matches. Germline V lookup: CDR1 SGHTA, CDR2 FQGNSA. The CDR3 covers 17 residues.

The V call is TRBV5-4, the J call TRBJ1-5; D ambiguous. Germline V gene sequence: CDR1 SGHNT, CDR2 YYREEE (reference sequence). The CDR3 totals 12 residues. V was cut by 2 bases and J by 6 bases, with 6 bases left in between. This CDR3 reads CASSFESQPQHF. The DNA of the CDR3 is TGTGCCAGCAGCTTTGAGAGTCAGCCCCAGCATTTT.

The CDR3 here is CASSPRREQYEQYF. CDR3 nucleotides: TGTGCCAGCAGCCCCAGACGGGAGCAGTACGAGCAGTACTTC. The chain combines TRBV5-6 with TRBJ2-7; weak D call: TRBD2 (6 bases). V was trimmed by 4 bases and J by 4 bases, leaving 15 bases between them. In germline, CDR1 is SGHDT, CDR2 YYEEEE. CDR3 length: 14 amino acids.

This chain connects TRBV6-5 to TRBJ1-5; a possible D gene is TRBD1 (5 bases). Per germline, CDR1 MNHEY and CDR2 SVGAGI. Trimming removed 3 bases from V and 6 bases from J, with 15 bases in between. The CDR3 is made up of 15 amino acids. CDR3 amino acids: CASSYRQGGGQPQHF. CDR3 DNA sequence: TGTGCCAGCAGTTATAGGCAGGGAGGAGGTCAGCCCCAGCATTTT.

This chain joins TRBV7-9 and TRBJ2-7; no reliable D call. The CDR3 runs 12 residues. Germline assignment: CDR1 SEHNR and CDR2 FQNEAQ (reference sequence). Trimming shortened V by 1 base and J by 3 bases, and 4 bases separated the two germline ends. CDR3 DNA sequence: TGTGCCAGCAGCTTAGGGAGCTACGAGCAGTACTTC. This sequence encodes CASSLGSYEQYF.

V usage is TRBV6-1 and J usage is TRBJ1-2; the D gene is possibly TRBD1 (6 bases). The CDR3 has 12 amino acids. V shed 6 bases and J shed 8 bases, with 13 bases lying between them. The germline V gene has CDR1 MNHNS and CDR2 SASEGT. CDR3 sequence: CASSSGGWGYTF. The DNA of the CDR3 is TGTGCCAGCAGCTCGGGGGGCTGGGGCTACACCTTC.

A few counts support this clone. This chain links TRBV5-1 with TRBJ2-1, with a weak D call TRBD1 (6 bases). V dropped 4 bases and J dropped 5 bases, with 25 bases sitting between them. From germline, CDR1 is SGHRS and CDR2 YFSETQ. The CDR3 is 18 amino acids. The CDR3 DNA reads TGCGCCAGCAGCACTCCGGGACAAGCCCCTCGTGGCGACAATGAGCAGTTCTTC. As protein: CASSTPGQAPRGDNEQFF.